This T cell receptor (beta chain) comes out of a study of neurological immune-mediated disorders. Study-wide results and limits: HTLV-1-associated myelopathy displayed the greatest TCR clonal expansion, and multiple sclerosis exhibited the smallest, lower than that of healthy controls. Across subjects, no CDR3 amino acid sequence appeared in expanded clones of more than one subject, a finding that suggested private repertoires in all groups.

As to this clonotype: Its target is unknown.

Germline V gene lookup returns CDR1 KGHDR and CDR2 SFDVKD. Trimming removed 6 bases from V and 2 bases from J, with 13 bases in between. The CDR3 is 15 residues long. The cDNA was generated by 5'RACE with 10-nucleotide random UMIs. MiXCR, run by TCRdb on the 5' RACE reads, gives a single entry per CDR3 protein. This sample has roughly 48,000 distinct CDR3 sequences, with over 5.5% found just once. The sorted libraries involved the use of around 1 million CD4+ or CD8+ T cells. The clonotype was recovered from a woman in her late teens or twenties with multiple sclerosis. Source material: CD4+ T cells from blood. V gene TRBV24-1 combines with J gene TRBJ2-1; D is possibly TRBD1 (6 bases). The CDR3 nucleotides are TGTGCCACCAGTCCACAGGGCTTGCCCTACAATGAGCAGTTCTTC. Translated, it gives CATSPQGLPYNEQFF.